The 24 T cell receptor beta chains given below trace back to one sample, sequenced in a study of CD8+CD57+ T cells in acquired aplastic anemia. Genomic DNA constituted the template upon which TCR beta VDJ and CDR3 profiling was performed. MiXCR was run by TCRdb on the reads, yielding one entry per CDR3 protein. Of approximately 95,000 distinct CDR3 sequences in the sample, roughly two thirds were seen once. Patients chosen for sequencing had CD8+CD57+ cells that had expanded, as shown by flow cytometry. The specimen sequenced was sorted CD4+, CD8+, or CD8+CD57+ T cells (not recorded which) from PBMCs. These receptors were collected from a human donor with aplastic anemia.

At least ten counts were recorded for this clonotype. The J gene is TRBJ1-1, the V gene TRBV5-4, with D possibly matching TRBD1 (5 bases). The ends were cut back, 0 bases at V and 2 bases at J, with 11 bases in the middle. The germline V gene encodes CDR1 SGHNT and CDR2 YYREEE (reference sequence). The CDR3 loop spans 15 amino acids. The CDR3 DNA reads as TGTGCCAGCAGCTTGGGGGGGAGGGGAAACACTGAAGCTTTCTTT. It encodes CASSLGGRGNTEAFF.

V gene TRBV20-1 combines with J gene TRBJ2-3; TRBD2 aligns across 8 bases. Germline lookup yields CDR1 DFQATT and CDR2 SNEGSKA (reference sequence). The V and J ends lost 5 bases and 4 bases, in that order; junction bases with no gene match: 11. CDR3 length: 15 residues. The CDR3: CSADSERENPDTQYF. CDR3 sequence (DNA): TGCAGTGCTGATAGCGAGCGGGAGAATCCAGATACGCAGTATTTT.

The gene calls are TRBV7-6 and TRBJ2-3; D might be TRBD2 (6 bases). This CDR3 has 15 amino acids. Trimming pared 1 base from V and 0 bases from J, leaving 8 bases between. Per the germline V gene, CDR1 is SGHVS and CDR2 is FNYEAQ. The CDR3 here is CASSLGGTSTDTQYF. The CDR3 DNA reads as TGTGCCAGCAGCTTAGGCGGGACTAGCACAGATACGCAGTATTTT.

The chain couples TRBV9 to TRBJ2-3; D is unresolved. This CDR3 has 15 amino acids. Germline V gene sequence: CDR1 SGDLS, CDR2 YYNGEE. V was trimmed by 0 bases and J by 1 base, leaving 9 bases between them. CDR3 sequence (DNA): TGTGCCAGCAGCGTAGAACCAGGACGCACAGATACGCAGTATTTT. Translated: CASSVEPGRTDTQYF.

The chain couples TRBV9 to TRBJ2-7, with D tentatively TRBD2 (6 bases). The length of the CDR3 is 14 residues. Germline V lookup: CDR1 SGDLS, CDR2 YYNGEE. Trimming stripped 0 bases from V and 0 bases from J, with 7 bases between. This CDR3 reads CASSVGGDSYEQYF. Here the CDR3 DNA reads TGTGCCAGCAGCGTAGGCGGGGACTCCTACGAGCAGTACTTC.

Here the CDR3 reads CASSDLGGELFF. The CDR3 coding sequence is TGCGCCAGCAGCGACCTCGGGGGGGAGCTGTTTTTT. The chain is built from TRBV10-2 and TRBJ2-2; D gene uncertain. This CDR3 contains 12 residues. V was shortened by 6 bases and J by 8 bases, with 10 bases between the two germline ends. Germline CDR1 reads WSHSY; CDR2 reads SAAADI.

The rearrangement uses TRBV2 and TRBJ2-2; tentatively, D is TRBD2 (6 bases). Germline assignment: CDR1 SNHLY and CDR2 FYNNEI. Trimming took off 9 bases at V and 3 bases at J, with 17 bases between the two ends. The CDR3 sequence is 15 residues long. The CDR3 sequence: CASSSTGRYTGELFF. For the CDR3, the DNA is TGTGCCAGTAGCTCGACGGGGAGGTACACCGGGGAGCTGTTTTTT.

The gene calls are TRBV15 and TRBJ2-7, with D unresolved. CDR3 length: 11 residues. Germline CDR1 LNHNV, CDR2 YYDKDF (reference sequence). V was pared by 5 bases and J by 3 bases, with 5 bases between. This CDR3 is CATSSGYEQYF. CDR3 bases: TGTGCCACCAGCTCGGGCTACGAGCAGTACTTC.

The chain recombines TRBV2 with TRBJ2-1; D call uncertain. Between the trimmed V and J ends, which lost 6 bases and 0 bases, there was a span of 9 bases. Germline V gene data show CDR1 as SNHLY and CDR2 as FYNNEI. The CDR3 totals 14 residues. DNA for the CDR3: TGTGCCAGCAGGAGCTCTGGCTCCTACAATGAGCAGTTCTTC. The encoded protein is CASRSSGSYNEQFF.

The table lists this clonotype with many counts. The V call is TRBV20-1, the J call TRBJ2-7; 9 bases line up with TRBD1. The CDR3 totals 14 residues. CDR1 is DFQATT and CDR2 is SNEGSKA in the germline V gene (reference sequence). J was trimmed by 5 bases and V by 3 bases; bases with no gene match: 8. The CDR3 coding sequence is TGCAGTGCTAGCGATTCGGGACAGGGTCACGAGCAGTACTTC. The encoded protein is CSASDSGQGHEQYF.

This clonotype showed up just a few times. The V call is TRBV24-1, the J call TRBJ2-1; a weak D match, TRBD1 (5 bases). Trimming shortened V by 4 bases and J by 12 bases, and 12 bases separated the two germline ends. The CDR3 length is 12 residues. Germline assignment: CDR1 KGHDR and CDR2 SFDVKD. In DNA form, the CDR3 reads TGTGCCACCAGTGAGCAGGGCCTGGGGCAGTTCTTC. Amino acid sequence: CATSEQGLGQFF.

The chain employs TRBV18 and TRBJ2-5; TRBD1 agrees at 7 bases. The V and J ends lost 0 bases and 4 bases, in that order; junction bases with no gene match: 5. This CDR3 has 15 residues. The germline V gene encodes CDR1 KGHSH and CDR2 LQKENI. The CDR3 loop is CASSPPGQLSETQYF. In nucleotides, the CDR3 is TGTGCCAGCTCACCACCGGGACAGTTGTCAGAGACCCAGTACTTC.

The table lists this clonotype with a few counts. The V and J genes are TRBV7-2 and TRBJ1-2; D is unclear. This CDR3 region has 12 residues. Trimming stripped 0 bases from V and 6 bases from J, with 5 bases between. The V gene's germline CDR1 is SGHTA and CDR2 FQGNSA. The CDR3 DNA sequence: TGTGCCAGCAGCTTAGCGGGAAATGGCTACACCTTC. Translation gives CASSLAGNGYTF.

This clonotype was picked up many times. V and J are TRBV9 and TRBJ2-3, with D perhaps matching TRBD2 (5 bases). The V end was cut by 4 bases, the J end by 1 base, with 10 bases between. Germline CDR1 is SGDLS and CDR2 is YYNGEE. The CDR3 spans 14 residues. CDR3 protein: CASSSGGRTDTQYF. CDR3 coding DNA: TGTGCCAGCAGCTCCGGAGGACGCACAGATACGCAGTATTTT.

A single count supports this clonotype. The DNA of the CDR3 is TGCAGTGCTAGAGAGGAAGGGTCCTATAATTCACCCCTCCACTTT. It specifies CSAREEGSYNSPLHF. The genes are TRBV20-1 and TRBJ1-6; D uncertain. This CDR3 has 15 amino acids. The germline V gene has CDR1 DFQATT and CDR2 SNEGSKA (reference sequence). V was pared by 0 bases and J by 1 base, with 7 bases between.

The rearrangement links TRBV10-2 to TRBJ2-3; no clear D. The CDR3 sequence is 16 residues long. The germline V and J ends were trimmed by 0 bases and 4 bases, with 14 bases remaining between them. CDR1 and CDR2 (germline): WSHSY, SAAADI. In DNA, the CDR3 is TGCGCCAGCAGTGAGTCTTCTACCATCTCAGCAGATACGCAGTATTTT. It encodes CASSESSTISADTQYF.

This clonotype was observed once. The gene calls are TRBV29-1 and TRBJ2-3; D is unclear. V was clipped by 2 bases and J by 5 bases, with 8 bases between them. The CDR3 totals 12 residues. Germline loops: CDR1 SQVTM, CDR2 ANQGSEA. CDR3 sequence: CSVEKLGDTQYF. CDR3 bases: TGCAGCGTTGAAAAACTTGGAGATACGCAGTATTTT.

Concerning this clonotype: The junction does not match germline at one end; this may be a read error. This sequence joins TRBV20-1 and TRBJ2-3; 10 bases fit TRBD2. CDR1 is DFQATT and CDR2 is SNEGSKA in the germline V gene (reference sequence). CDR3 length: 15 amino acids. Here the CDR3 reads CSATSLAGLTDTQYF. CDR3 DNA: TGCAGTGCTACTTCACTAGCGGGGCTTACAGATACGCAGTATTTC.

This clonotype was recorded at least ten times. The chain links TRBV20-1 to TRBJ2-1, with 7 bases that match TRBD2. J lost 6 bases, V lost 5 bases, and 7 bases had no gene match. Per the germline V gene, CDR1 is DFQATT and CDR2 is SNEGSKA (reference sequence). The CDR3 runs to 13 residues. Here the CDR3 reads CSAQAGNANEQFF. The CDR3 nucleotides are TGCAGTGCTCAAGCGGGAAATGCCAATGAGCAGTTCTTC.

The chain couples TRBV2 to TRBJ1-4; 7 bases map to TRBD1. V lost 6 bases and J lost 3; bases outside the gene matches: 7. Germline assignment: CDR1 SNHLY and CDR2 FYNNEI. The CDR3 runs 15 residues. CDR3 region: CASRGTGQPNEKLFF. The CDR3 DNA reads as TGTGCCAGCAGAGGAACGGGACAGCCTAATGAAAAACTGTTTTTT.

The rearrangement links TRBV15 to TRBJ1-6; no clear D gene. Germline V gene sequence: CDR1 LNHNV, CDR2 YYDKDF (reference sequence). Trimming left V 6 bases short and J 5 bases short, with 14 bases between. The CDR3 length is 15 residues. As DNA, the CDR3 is TGTGCCACCAGGGAATCCTATTCAGATAATTCACCCCTCCACTTT. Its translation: CATRESYSDNSPLHF.

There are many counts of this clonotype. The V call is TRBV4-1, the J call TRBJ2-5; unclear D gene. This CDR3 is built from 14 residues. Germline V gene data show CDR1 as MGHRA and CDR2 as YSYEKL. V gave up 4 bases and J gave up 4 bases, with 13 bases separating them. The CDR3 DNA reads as TGCGCCAGCAGCCCCTACTTCGGTCCAGAGACCCAGTACTTC. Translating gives CASSPYFGPETQYF.

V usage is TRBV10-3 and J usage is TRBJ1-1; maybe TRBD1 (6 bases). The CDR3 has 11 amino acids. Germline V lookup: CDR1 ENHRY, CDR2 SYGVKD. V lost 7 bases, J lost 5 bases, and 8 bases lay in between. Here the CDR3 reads CAIMDSTEAFF. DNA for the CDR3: TGTGCCATCATGGACAGTACTGAAGCTTTCTTT.

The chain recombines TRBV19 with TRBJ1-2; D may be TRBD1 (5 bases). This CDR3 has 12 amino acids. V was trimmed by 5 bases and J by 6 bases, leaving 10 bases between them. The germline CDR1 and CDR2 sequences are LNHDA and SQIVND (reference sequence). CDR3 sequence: CASSSWTHGYTF. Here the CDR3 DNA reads TGTGCCAGTAGTTCATGGACACATGGCTACACCTTC. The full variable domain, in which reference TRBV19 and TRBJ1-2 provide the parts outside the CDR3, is DGGITQSPKYLFRKEGQNVTLSCEQNLNHDAMYWYRQDPGQGLRLIYYSQIVNDFQKGDIAEGYSVSREKKESFPLTVTSAQKNPTAFYLCASSSWTHGYTFGSGTRLTVV.